A selection of T cell receptor beta chains follows, all from one sample in a study of T-cell memory formation after mild COVID-19. TCRdb reprocessed the 5' RACE reads with MiXCR, giving one entry per CDR3 protein. The profile shows fewer than 450,000 distinct CDR3 sequences, over 20% of them singletons. The specimen was PBMCs or a T cell subset sorted from them (not recorded which). Every receptor here comes from an adult woman who had mild COVID-19 (a few samples of this study predate the infection). Cell type and time point are not known. CDR3s include the opening cysteine and the closing phenylalanine or tryptophan. A D gene is named only where the DNA matches it firmly. Expanded clones are given a class, and other clones once, few, many or no size at all.

V gene	clone size	J gene	D gene	CDR3 protein	CDR3 DNA
TRBV29-1	few	TRBJ2-1	TRBD1	CSVERTGQGAGEQFF	TGCAGCGTTGAACGTACTGGACAGGGGGCCGGTGAGCAGTTCTTC
TRBV7-9	.	TRBJ1-1	.	CASIDTEAFF	TGTGCCAGCATAGACACTGAAGCTTTCTTT
TRBV7-9	.	TRBJ2-7	.	CASSLGLGRIYEQYF	TGTGCCAGCAGCTTAGGGCTTGGACGGATCTACGAGCAGTACTTC
TRBV7-9	.	TRBJ1-5	TRBD1	CASSRDRGPHSNQPQHF	TGTGCCAGCAGCCGGGACAGGGGGCCACATAGCAATCAGCCCCAGCATTTT
TRBV9	.	TRBJ2-7	.	CASGVNSAYEQYF	TGTGCCAGCGGCGTAAACAGTGCCTACGAGCAGTACTTC
TRBV20-1	.	TRBJ2-2	.	CSARDRTINTGELFF	TGCAGTGCTAGAGATAGGACTATTAACACCGGGGAGCTGTTTTTT
TRBV5-1	few	TRBJ2-7	TRBD1	CASSSPGQGFHEQYF	TGCGCCAGCAGCTCTCCGGGACAGGGGTTCCACGAGCAGTACTTC
TRBV7-3	.	TRBJ2-2	.	CASSLTGRPHTGELFF	TGTGCCAGCAGCTTAACGGGTCGGCCCCACACCGGGGAGCTGTTTTTT
TRBV7-8	few	TRBJ2-1	TRBD2	CASSLGSGRGYNEQFF	TGTGCCAGCAGCTTAGGTAGCGGGAGGGGTTACAATGAGCAGTTCTTC
TRBV24-1	.	TRBJ1-2	.	CATSDASRGSLGYTF	TGTGCCACCAGTGACGCTTCGCGGGGGTCGCTGGGCTACACCTTC
TRBV7-8	few	TRBJ2-3	.	CASSLDPLEAGTDTQYF	TGTGCCAGCAGCTTAGATCCCCTAGAGGCAGGCACAGATACGCAGTATTTT
TRBV12-3/TRBV12-4	.	TRBJ1-2	.	CASSFRAYPDGYTF	TGTGCCAGCAGTTTTCGGGCGTACCCTGATGGCTACACCTTC
TRBV12-3/TRBV12-4	.	TRBJ2-5	TRBD2	CASSQGTSGGHKETQYF	TGTGCCAGCAGTCAAGGAACTAGCGGGGGACATAAAGAGACCCAGTACTTC
TRBV4-3	few	TRBJ2-7	.	CASSQAGAGSYEQYF	TGCGCCAGCAGCCAAGCGGGCGCGGGGTCCTACGAGCAGTACTTC
TRBV30	few	TRBJ1-1	.	CAWSNRLLNTEAFF	TGTGCCTGGAGTAACAGACTCCTGAACACTGAAGCTTTCTTT
TRBV5-1	.	TRBJ2-5	.	CASSLGPTSPETQYF	TGCGCCAGCAGCTTGGGACCCACTAGCCCGGAGACCCAGTACTTC
TRBV7-8	few	TRBJ2-7	TRBD1	CASSLASIRDRVYEQYF	TGTGCCAGCAGCTTAGCAAGTATTAGGGACAGGGTCTACGAGCAGTACTTC
TRBV2	few	TRBJ2-5	.	CASSESDRETQYF	TGTGCCAGCAGTGAATCGGACAGAGAGACCCAGTACTTC
TRBV27	few	TRBJ2-1	TRBD1	CASSPIPGTGEDNEQFF	TGTGCCAGCAGTCCGATCCCCGGGACAGGGGAGGACAATGAGCAGTTCTTC
TRBV2	few	TRBJ2-1	.	CATSPNVALNEQFF	TGTGCCACCTCGCCTAATGTGGCGCTCAATGAGCAGTTCTTC
TRBV5-1	.	TRBJ2-1	TRBD2	CASSIGGGLYNEQFF	TGCGCCAGCAGCATCGGGGGGGGGCTCTACAATGAGCAGTTCTTC
TRBV5-1	.	TRBJ2-6	.	CASSPGDGALSGANVLTF	TGCGCCAGCAGCCCCGGGGACGGCGCGCTCTCTGGGGCCAACGTCCTGACTTTC
TRBV25-1	.	TRBJ2-7	.	CASSDQGYEQYF	TGTGCCAGCAGTGACCAGGGCTACGAGCAGTACTTC
TRBV6-5	.	TRBJ2-5	.	CASSYRTPGETQYF	TGTGCCAGCAGTTACCGGACCCCCGGGGAGACCCAGTACTTC
TRBV20-1	.	TRBJ2-7	.	CSARDLMRGEQYF	TGCAGTGCTAGAGATCTAATGAGAGGGGAGCAGTACTTC
TRBV9	.	TRBJ2-7	TRBD2	CASSAGLAVYEQYF	TGTGCCAGCAGCGCGGGACTAGCGGTCTACGAGCAGTACTTC